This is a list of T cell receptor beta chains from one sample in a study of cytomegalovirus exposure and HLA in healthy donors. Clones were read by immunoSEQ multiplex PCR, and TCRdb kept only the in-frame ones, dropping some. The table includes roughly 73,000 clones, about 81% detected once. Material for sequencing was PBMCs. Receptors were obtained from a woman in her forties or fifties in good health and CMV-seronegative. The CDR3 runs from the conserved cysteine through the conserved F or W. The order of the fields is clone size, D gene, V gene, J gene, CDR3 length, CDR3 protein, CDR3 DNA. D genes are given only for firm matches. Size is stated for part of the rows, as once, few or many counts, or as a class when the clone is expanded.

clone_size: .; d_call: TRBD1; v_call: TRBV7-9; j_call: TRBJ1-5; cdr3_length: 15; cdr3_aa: CASSLGKGAGQPQHF; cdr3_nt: TGTGCCAGCAGCTTGGGGAAGGGGGCGGGGCAGCCCCAGCATTTT
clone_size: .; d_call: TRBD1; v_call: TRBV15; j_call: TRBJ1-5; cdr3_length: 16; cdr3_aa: CATSQVGTANNQPQHF; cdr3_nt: TGTGCCACCAGCCAAGTCGGGACAGCCAACAATCAGCCCCAGCATTTT
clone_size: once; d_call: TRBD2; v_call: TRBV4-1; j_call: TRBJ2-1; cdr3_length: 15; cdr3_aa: CASSQDRRENNEQFF; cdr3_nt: TGCGCCAGCAGCCAAGACCGGCGGGAGAACAATGAGCAGTTCTTC
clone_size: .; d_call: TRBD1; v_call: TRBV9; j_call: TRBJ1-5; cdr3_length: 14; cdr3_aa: CASSAGTGYQPQHF; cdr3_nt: TGTGCCAGCAGCGCCGGGACAGGGTATCAGCCCCAGCATTTT
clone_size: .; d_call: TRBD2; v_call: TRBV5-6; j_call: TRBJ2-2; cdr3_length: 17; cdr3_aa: CASSPAGGLAGTGELFF; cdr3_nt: TGTGCCAGCAGCCCGGCAGGGGGACTAGCAGGCACCGGGGAGCTGTTTTTT
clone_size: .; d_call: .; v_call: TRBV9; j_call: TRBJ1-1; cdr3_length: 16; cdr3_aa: CASSPKGGVWNTEAFF; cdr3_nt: TGTGCCAGCAGCCCCAAAGGGGGGGTATGGAACACTGAAGCTTTCTTT
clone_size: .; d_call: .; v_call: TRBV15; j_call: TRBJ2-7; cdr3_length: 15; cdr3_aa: CATSSFGVSSYEQYF; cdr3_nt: TGTGCCACCAGCTCCTTCGGGGTTAGCTCCTACGAGCAGTACTTC
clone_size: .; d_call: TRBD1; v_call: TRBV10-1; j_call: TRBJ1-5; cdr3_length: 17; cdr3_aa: CANWTGGLRGRNQPQHF; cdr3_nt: TGCGCCAATTGGACAGGGGGCTTAAGGGGCCGTAATCAGCCCCAGCATTTT
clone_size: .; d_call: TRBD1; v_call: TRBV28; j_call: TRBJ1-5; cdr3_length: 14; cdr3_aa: CASSPRTGDQPQHF; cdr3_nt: TGTGCCAGCAGTCCTCGGACAGGAGATCAGCCCCAGCATTTT
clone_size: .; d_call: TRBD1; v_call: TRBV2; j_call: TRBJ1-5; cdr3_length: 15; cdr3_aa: CASTEQGQGGQPQHF; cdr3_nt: TGTGCCAGCACCGAACAGGGGCAGGGTGGGCAGCCCCAGCATTTT
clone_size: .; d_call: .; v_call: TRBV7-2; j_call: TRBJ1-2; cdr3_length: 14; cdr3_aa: CASSSRGDPYGYTF; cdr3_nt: TGTGCCAGCAGCTCACGGGGGGACCCCTATGGCTACACCTTC
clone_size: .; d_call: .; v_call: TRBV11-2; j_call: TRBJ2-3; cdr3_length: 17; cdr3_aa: CASSLTRWGTSTDTQYF; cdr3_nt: TGTGCCAGCAGCTTAACTAGGTGGGGAACTAGCACAGATACGCAGTATTTT
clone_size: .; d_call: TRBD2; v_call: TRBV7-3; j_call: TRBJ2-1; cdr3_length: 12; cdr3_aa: CASSASGSEQFF; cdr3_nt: TGTGCCAGCAGCGCTAGCGGGAGTGAGCAGTTCTTC
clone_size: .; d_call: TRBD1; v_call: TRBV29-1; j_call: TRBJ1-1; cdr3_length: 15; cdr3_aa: CSVRNNRGRVDEAFF; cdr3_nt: TGCAGCGTCCGGAATAACAGGGGGAGGGTCGATGAAGCTTTCTTT
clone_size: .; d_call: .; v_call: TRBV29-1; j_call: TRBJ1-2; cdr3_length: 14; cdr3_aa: CSVEDMEADYGYTF; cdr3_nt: TGCAGCGTTGAAGATATGGAGGCGGACTATGGCTACACCTTC
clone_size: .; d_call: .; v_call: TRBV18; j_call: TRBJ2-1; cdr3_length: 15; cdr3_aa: CASSPPSALGTEQFF; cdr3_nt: TGTGCCAGCTCACCACCTAGCGCCCTGGGCACAGAGCAGTTCTTC
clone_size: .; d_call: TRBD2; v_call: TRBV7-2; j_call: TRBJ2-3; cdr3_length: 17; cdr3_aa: CASSSISGLASTDTQYF; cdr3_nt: TGTGCCAGCAGCTCAATTTCGGGACTAGCTAGCACAGATACGCAGTATTTT
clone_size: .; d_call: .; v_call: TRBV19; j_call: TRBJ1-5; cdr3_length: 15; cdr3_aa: CASSFGGANNQPQHF; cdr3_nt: TGTGCCAGTAGTTTTGGGGGCGCAAACAATCAGCCCCAGCATTTT
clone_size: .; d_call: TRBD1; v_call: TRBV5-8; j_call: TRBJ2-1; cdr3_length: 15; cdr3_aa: CASRPRTGGYNEQFF; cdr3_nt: TGTGCCAGCAGACCACGGACAGGGGGCTACAATGAGCAGTTCTTC
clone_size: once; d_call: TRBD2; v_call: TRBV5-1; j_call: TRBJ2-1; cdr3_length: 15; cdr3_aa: CASSLIAGGQNEQFF; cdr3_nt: TGCGCCAGCAGCTTGATAGCGGGGGGCCAAAATGAGCAGTTCTTC
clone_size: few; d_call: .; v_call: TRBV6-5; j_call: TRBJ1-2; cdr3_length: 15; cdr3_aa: CASRPQGIAIYGYTF; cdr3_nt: TGTGCCAGCAGGCCTCAGGGCATTGCTATCTATGGCTACACCTTC
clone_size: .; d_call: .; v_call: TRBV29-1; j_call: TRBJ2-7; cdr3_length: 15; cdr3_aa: CSVGSFGQSSYEQYF; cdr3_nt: TGCAGCGTTGGATCTTTCGGACAGAGCTCCTACGAGCAGTACTTC
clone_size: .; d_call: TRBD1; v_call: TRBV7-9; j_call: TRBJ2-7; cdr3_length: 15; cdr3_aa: CASSPPGGQGYEQYF; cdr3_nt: TGTGCCAGCAGCCCCCCAGGGGGCCAAGGATACGAGCAGTACTTC
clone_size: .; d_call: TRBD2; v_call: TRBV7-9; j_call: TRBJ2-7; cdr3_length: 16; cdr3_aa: CASIPGGLAGHYEQYF; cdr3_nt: TGTGCCAGCATCCCGGGGGGACTAGCGGGACACTACGAGCAGTACTTC
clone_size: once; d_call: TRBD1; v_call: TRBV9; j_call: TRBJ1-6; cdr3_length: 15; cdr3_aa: CASSSRQGDNSPLHF; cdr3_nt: TGTGCCAGCAGCTCTCGACAGGGGGATAATTCACCCCTCCACTTT
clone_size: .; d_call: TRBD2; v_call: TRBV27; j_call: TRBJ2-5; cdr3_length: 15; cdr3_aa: CASSQGLAGGVAQYF; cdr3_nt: TGTGCCAGCAGTCAGGGACTAGCGGGAGGGGTAGCCCAGTACTTC
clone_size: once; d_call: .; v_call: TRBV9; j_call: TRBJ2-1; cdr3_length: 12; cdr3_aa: CASSPTPPRQFF; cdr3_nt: TGTGCCAGCAGCCCAACCCCACCGCGACAGTTCTTC
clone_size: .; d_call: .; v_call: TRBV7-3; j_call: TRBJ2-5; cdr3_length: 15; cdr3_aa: CASSPNPGKQETQYF; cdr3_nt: TGTGCCAGCAGCCCTAATCCGGGAAAGCAAGAGACCCAGTACTTC
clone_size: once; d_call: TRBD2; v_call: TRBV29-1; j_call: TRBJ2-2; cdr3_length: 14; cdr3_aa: CSVGLAVNTGELFF; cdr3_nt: TGCAGCGTCGGACTAGCAGTGAACACCGGGGAGCTGTTTTTT
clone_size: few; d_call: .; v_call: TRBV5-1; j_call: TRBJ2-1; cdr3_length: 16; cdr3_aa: CASSFPTGERDNEQFF; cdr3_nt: TGCGCCAGCAGCTTCCCGACGGGAGAGCGGGACAATGAGCAGTTCTTC
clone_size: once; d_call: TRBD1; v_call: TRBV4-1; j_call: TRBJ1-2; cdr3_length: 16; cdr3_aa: CASSQGGQGAGYGYTF; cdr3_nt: TGCGCCAGCAGCCAGGGGGGACAGGGGGCGGGATATGGCTACACCTTC
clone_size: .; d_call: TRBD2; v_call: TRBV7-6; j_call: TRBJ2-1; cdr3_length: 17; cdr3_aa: CASSLLAGDWAYNEQFF; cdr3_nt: TGTGCCAGCAGCTTACTAGCGGGAGATTGGGCCTACAATGAGCAGTTCTTC
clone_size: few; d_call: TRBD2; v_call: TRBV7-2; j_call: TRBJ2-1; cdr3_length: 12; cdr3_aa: CASSSGGRVSFF; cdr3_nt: TGTGCCAGCAGCTCGGGCGGGAGGGTTTCATTCTTC
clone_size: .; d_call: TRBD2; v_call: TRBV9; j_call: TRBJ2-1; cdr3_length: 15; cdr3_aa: CASSVGSGRYNEQFF; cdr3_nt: TGTGCCAGCAGCGTAGGGAGCGGGAGATACAATGAGCAGTTCTTC
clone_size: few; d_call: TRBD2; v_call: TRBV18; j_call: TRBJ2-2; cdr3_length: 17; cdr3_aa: CASSPYKSGGSTGELFF; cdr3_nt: TGTGCCAGCTCACCATACAAGTCCGGGGGGAGCACCGGGGAGCTGTTTTTT
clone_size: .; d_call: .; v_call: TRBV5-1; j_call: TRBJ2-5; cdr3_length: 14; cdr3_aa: CASSARDSGETQYF; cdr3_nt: TGCGCCAGCAGCGCCCGGGACTCAGGGGAGACCCAGTACTTC
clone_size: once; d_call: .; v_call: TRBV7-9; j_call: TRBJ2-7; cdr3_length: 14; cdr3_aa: CASSPRGISYEQYF; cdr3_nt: TGTGCCAGCAGCCCCCGCGGAATTTCCTACGAGCAGTACTTC
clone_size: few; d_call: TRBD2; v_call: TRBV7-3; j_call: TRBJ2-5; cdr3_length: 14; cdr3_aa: CASSLAGGLETQYF; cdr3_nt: TGTGCCAGCAGCTTAGCGGGGGGTTTGGAGACCCAGTACTTC
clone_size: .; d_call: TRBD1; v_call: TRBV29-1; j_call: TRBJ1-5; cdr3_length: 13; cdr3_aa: CSVLDRDDQPQHF; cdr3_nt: TGCAGCGTTCTAGACAGGGATGATCAGCCCCAGCATTTT
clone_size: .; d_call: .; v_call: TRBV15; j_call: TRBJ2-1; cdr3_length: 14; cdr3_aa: CATSRDRLANEQFF; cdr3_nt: TGTGCCACCAGCAGAGATCGTCTAGCTAATGAGCAGTTCTTC
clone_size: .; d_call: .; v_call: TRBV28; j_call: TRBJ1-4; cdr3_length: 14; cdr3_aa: CASRVPATNEKLFF; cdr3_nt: TGTGCCAGCAGGGTACCAGCAACTAATGAAAAACTGTTTTTT
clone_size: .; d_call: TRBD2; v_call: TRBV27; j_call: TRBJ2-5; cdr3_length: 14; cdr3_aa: CASRTSGAVETQYF; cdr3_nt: TGTGCCAGCCGAACTAGCGGCGCGGTTGAGACCCAGTACTTC
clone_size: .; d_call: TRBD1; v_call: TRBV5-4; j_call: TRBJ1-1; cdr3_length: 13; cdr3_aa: CASSFGQGREAFF; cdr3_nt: TGTGCCAGCAGCTTCGGACAGGGACGCGAAGCTTTCTTT
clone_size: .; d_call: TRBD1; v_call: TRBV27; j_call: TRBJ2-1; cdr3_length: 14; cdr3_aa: CASSPGTGINEQFF; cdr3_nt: TGTGCCAGCAGCCCGGGGACAGGGATAAATGAGCAGTTCTTC
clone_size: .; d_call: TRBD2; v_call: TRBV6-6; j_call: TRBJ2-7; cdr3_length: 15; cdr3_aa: CASSYALAEGTEQYF; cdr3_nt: TGTGCCAGCAGTTACGCTCTAGCGGAAGGAACCGAGCAGTACTTC
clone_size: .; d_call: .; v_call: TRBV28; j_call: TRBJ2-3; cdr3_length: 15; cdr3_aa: CASSLQIRGTDTQYF; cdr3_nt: TGTGCCAGCAGTTTACAGATCAGGGGAACAGATACGCAGTATTTT
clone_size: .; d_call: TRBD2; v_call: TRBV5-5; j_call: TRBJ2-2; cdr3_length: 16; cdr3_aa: CASSLASGLNTGELFF; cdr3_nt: TGTGCCAGCAGCTTGGCTAGCGGTCTGAACACCGGGGAGCTGTTTTTT